Shown below are 16 T cell receptor beta chains from a single sample sequenced in a study of breast tumors, draining lymph nodes, adjacent tissues. TCRdb re-called the multiplex PCR reads through MiXCR, storing one row per CDR3 protein. The sample lists over 12,000 distinct CDR3 sequences, approximately 50% occurring once. Sequenced input: tumor-adjacent breast tissue. These receptors were taken from a female donor with breast cancer. Some clones in this sample may be carry-over from other donors' samples.

In its sample, this clonotype was seen many times. The chain recombines TRBV7-2 with TRBJ1-5; no firm D call. The CDR3 length is 15 residues. Germline assignment: CDR1 SGHTA and CDR2 FQGNSA. V was cut by 3 bases and J by 0 bases, with 9 bases left in between. The CDR3 coding sequence is TGTGCCAGCAGCTTGTTGGTCTATAGCAATCAGCCCCAGCATTTT. Translated: CASSLLVYSNQPQHF.

J is TRBJ2-1 and V is TRBV7-9; the D is unclear. This CDR3 contains 17 residues. CDR1 SEHNR and CDR2 FQNEAQ come from the germline V gene (reference sequence). With 1 base removed from V and 0 bases from J, the gap between germline ends came to 13 bases. The CDR3, as DNA: TGTGCCAGCAGCTTAGTTGCGTTAGTGGGCTCCTACAATGAGCAGTTCTTC. Its protein product is CASSLVALVGSYNEQFF.

This clonotype was seen a single time. The chain uses TRBV20-1 and TRBJ1-6; 8 bases are a match to TRBD1. Germline assignment: CDR1 DFQATT and CDR2 SNEGSKA (reference sequence). The length of the CDR3 is 21 residues. V shed 5 bases and J 7 bases; nucleotides not matched to a gene: 28. CDR3 sequence (DNA): TGCAGTGCTGTGGACAGCTCGGACGGCAGACAGGACAGGGTATCAAATTCACCCCTCCACTTT. Protein product: CSAVDSSDGRQDRVSNSPLHF.

This clonotype was observed many times. J is TRBJ2-5 and V is TRBV15; D ambiguous. The V end lost 2 bases, the J end lost 0 bases, and 10 bases lay between the germline ends. CDR3 length equals 15 residues. The germline V gene has CDR1 LNHNV and CDR2 YYDKDF (reference sequence). The CDR3 spells CATSRIDGHQETQYF. The DNA for the CDR3 is TGTGCCACCAGCAGAATCGACGGTCACCAAGAGACCCAGTACTTC.

At least ten counts were recorded for this clonotype. This may arise from a read error, as a much more abundant clone is one base away. This sequence joins TRBV11-2 and TRBJ1-2, with a tentative D call TRBD1 (5 bases). Germline CDR1 and CDR2: SGHAT and FQNNGV. V lost 4 bases and J lost 4, with 13 bases in between. The CDR3 runs to 14 residues. The CDR3 DNA is TGTGCCAGCAGCTCGGGACGGAATACCTATGGCTACACCTTC. Protein product: CASSSGRNTYGYTF.

This chain joins TRBV5-1 and TRBJ1-1; the match to TRBD1 covers 9 bases. The CDR3 is made up of 15 amino acids. The germline CDR1 and CDR2 sequences are SGHRS and YFSETQ. J was trimmed by 4 bases and V by 4 bases; bases with no gene match: 8. The CDR3 nucleotides are TGCGCCAGCAGCGTAACAGGGGGCGCTTGCACTGAAGCTTTCTTT. Encoded protein: CASSVTGGACTEAFF.

This clonotype was detected only a few times. The chain is built from TRBV20-1 and TRBJ1-1; D possibly corresponds to TRBD1 (5 bases). The germline V gene encodes CDR1 DFQATT and CDR2 SNEGSKA (reference sequence). The CDR3 is 17 residues long. With 2 bases removed from V and 0 bases from J, the gap between germline ends came to 19 bases. CDR3 protein: CSARPGTRSVMNTEAFF. CDR3 sequence (DNA): TGCAGTGCTAGACCTGGGACTCGGTCTGTCATGAACACTGAAGCTTTCTTT.

The chain employs TRBV9 and TRBJ1-6; D ambiguous. CDR1 is SGDLS, CDR2 YYNGEE, per germline. V gave up 4 bases and J gave up 8 bases, with 7 bases separating them. This CDR3 contains 12 residues. DNA for the CDR3: TGTGCCAGCAGCTCTCGTGATTCACCCCTCCACTTT. Its translation is CASSSRDSPLHF.

This clonotype was seen ten or more times. The genes are TRBV7-8 and TRBJ2-3; 10 nucleotides match TRBD2. The CDR3 length is 15 residues. CDR1 SGHVS and CDR2 FQNEAQ come from the germline V gene. Unmatched junction bases numbered 7, after V lost 5 bases and J lost 5 bases. The CDR3 reads CASSRAGGPVDTQYF. Written as DNA, the CDR3 is TGTGCCAGCAGCCGAGCGGGAGGGCCGGTAGATACGCAGTATTTT.

This chain connects TRBV20-1 to TRBJ1-2; 8 bases are shared with TRBD1. Trimming at V came to 6 bases and at J to 2 bases, leaving 8 bases not matched to a gene. Looked up from germline, CDR1 is DFQATT and CDR2 is SNEGSKA (reference sequence). This CDR3 is 14 amino acids long. The CDR3 coding sequence is TGCAGTGCCCCCAATAGACAGGGGAACTATGGCTACACCTTC. As protein: CSAPNRQGNYGYTF.

At least ten counts were recorded for this clonotype. A much larger clone differs by one base, so this may be a read error. The rearrangement joins TRBV20-1 to TRBJ2-1; D gene unclear. Germline CDR1 is DFQATT and CDR2 is SNEGSKA (reference sequence). The CDR3 covers 12 residues. DNA for the CDR3: TGCAGTGCTAGGATAGAGAACAATGAGCCGTTCTTC. It encodes CSARIENNEPFF.

The V gene is TRBV6-6, the J gene TRBJ1-4, with D possibly being TRBD1 (6 bases). Germline V gene lookup returns CDR1 MNHNY and CDR2 SVGAGI (reference sequence). Between the trimmed V and J ends, which lost 0 bases and 9 bases, there was a span of 17 bases. The CDR3 sequence is 16 residues long. The CDR3 region has the DNA TGTGCCAGCAGTTACTCGGGCCCGGGGGGCTGTAAAAAACTGTTTTTT. Encoded protein: CASSYSGPGGCKKLFF.

This clonotype showed up many times. In DNA form, the CDR3 reads TGTGCCACCCAGTTAGCGGGCGGCACAGATACGCAGTATTTT. It specifies CATQLAGGTDTQYF. V and J are TRBV28 and TRBJ2-3, with 7 bases lining up with TRBD2. Germline CDR1 reads MDHEN; CDR2 reads SYDVKM. The CDR3 runs to 14 residues. V trimming: 10 bases; J trimming: 1 base; junction bases outside the gene matches: 8.

The chain couples TRBV15 to TRBJ2-3, with D maybe TRBD2 (5 bases). The germline V and J ends were trimmed by 0 bases and 1 base, with 8 bases remaining between them. From germline, CDR1 is LNHNV and CDR2 YYDKDF (reference sequence). CDR3 size: 15 residues. The CDR3: CATSREWGGTDTQYF. In nucleotides, the CDR3 is TGTGCCACCAGCAGAGAATGGGGAGGCACAGATACGCAGTATTTT.

The table lists this clonotype with many counts. The chain is built from TRBV19 and TRBJ1-5; 8 bases map to TRBD1. V was pared by 6 bases and J by 6 bases, with 7 bases of the junction left unmatched. CDR3 length: 14 amino acids. Germline assignment: CDR1 LNHDA and CDR2 SQIVND (reference sequence). The CDR3 reads CASRTQGATQPQHF. DNA for the CDR3: TGTGCCAGTAGAACGCAGGGGGCTACTCAGCCCCAGCATTTT.

This clonotype ranks as medium-sized. The chain links TRBV5-1 to TRBJ2-1; D is undetermined. This CDR3 is built from 13 residues. V shed 1 base and J shed 4 bases, with 6 bases lying between them. CDR1 is SGHRS and CDR2 is YFSETQ in the germline V gene. The DNA of the CDR3 is TGCGCCAGCAGCTTGTTTAGGTACAATGAGCAGTTCTTC. This gives the protein CASSLFRYNEQFF. Full variable domain (outside the CDR3, taken from reference TRBV5-1 and TRBJ2-1): KAGVTQTPRYLIKTRGQQVTLSCSPISGHRSVSWYQQTPGQGLQFLFEYFSETQRNKGNFPGRFSGRQFSNSRSEMNVSTLELGDSALYLCASSLFRYNEQFFGPGTRLTVL.